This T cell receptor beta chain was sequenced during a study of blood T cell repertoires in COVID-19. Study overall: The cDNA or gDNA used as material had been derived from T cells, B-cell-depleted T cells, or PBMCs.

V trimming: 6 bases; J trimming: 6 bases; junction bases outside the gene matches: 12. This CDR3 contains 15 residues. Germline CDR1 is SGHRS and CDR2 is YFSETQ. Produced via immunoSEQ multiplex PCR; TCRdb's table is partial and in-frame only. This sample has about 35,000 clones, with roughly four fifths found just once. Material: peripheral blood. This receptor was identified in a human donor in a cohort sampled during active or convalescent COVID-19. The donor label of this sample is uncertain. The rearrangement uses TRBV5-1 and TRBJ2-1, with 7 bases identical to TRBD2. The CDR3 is CASKAQTGGSNEQFF. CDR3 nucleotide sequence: TGCGCCAGCAAGGCCCAGACGGGAGGATCCAATGAGCAGTTCTTC.